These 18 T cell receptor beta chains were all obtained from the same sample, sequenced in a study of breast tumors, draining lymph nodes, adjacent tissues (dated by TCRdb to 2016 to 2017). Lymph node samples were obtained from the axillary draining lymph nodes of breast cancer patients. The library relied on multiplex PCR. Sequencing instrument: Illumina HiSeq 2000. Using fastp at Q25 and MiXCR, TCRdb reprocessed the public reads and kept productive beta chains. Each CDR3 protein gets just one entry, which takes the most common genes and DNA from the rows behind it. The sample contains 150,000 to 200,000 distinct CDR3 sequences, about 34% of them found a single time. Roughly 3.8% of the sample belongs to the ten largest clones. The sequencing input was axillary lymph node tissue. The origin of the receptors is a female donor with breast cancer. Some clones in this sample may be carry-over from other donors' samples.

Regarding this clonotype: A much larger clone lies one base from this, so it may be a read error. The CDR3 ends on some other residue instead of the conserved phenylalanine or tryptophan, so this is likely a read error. The CDR3 bases are TGTGCCAGCAGCCGAGCAGGGGGCGTAGAGCCCCAGCATCTT. It codes for CASSRAGGVEPQHL. V is TRBV6-5 and J is TRBJ1-5, with 8 bases aligning to TRBD1. The CDR3 loop spans 14 amino acids. Trimming removed 6 bases from V and 8 bases from J; junction bases left unmatched: 9. Germline lookup yields CDR1 MNHEY and CDR2 SVGAGI.

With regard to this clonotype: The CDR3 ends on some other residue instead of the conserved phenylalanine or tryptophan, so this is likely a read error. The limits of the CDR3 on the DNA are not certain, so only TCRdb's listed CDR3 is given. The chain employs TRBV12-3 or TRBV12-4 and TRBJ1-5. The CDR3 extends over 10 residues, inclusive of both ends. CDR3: CASSLTGQPL.

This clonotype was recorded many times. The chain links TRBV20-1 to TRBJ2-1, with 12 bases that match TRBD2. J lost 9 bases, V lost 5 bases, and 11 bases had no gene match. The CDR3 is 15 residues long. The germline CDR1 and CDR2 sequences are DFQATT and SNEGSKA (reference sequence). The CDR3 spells CSAPAPTSGRVEQFF. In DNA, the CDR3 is TGCAGTGCTCCAGCCCCGACTAGCGGGAGAGTTGAGCAGTTCTTC.

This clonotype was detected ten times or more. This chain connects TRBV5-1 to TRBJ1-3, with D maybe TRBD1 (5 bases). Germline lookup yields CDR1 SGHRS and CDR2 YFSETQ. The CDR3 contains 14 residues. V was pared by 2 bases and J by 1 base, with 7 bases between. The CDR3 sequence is CASSLGTSGNTIYF. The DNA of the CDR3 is TGCGCCAGCAGCTTAGGGACTTCTGGAAACACCATATATTTT.

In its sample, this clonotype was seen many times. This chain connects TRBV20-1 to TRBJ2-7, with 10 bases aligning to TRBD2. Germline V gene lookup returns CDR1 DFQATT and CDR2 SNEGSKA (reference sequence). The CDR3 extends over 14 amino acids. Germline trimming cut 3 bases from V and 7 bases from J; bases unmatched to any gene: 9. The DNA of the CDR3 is TGCAGTGCTAGTTTGAGCGGGAGGGTGTGGGAGCAGTACTTC. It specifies CSASLSGRVWEQYF.

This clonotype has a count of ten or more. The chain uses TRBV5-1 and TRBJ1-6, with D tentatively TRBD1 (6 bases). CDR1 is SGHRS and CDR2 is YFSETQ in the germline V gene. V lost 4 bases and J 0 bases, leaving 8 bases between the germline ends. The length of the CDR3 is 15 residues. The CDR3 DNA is TGCGCCAGCAGCCAGGGGACCTCCTATAATTCACCCCTCCACTTT. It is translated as CASSQGTSYNSPLHF.

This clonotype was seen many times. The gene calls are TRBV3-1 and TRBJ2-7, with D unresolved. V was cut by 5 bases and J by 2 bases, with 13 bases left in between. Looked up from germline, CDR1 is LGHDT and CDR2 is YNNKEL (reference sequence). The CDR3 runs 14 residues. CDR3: CASSLQVIPYEQYF. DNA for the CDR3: TGTGCCAGCAGCTTACAAGTGATTCCCTACGAGCAGTACTTC.

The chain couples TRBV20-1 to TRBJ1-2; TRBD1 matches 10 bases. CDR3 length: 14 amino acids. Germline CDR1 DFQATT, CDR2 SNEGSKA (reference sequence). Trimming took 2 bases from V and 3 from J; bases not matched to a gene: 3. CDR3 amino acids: CSARPGTGDYGYTF. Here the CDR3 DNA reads TGCAGTGCTAGACCCGGGACAGGGGACTATGGCTACACCTTC.

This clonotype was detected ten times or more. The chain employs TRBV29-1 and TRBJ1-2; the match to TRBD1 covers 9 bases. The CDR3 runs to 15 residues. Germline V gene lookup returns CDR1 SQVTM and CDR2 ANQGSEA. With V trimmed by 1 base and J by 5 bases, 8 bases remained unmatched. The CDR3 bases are TGCAGCGTTGAAGGGGGGGACAGGGTGGGATATGGCTACACCTTC. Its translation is CSVEGGDRVGYGYTF.

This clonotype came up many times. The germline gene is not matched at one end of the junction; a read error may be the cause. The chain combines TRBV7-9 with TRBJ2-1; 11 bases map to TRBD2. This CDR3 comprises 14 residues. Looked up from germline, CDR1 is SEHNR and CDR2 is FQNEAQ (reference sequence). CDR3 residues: CASSLAGGLNEQFF. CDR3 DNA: TGTGCCAGCAGCCTAGCGGGAGGACTAAATGAGCAGTTCTTC.

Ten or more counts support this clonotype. CDR3 bases: TGTGCCAGCAGCTCACGGGGGGGGAACACAGATACGCAGTATTTT. It encodes CASSSRGGNTDTQYF. V usage is TRBV11-1 and J usage is TRBJ2-3; 8 positions agree with TRBD2. The CDR3 has 15 amino acids. The trim removed 4 bases at V and 2 bases at J, leaving 5 bases unmatched. The germline CDR1 and CDR2 sequences are SGHAT and FQDESV (reference sequence).

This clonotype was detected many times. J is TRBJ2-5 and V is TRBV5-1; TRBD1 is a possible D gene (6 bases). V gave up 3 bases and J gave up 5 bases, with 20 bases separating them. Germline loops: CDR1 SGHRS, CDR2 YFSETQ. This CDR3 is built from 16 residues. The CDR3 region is CASSSSPGVGGETQYF. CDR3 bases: TGCGCCAGCAGCTCGTCCCCAGGGGTAGGAGGTGAGACCCAGTACTTC.

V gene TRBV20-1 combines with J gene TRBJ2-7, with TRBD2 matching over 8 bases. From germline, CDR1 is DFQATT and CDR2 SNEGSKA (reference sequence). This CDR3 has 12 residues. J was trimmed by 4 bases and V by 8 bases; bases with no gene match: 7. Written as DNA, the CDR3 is TGCAGTACCGGGACTAGTCAGTACGAGCAGTACTTC. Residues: CSTGTSQYEQYF.

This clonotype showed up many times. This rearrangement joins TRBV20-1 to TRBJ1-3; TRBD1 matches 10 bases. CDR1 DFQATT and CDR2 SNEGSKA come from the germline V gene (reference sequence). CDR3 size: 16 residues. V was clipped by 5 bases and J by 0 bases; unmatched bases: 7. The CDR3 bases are TGCAGTGCTGGGGACAGGGGCCCGATCTCTGGAAACACCATATATTTT. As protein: CSAGDRGPISGNTIYF.

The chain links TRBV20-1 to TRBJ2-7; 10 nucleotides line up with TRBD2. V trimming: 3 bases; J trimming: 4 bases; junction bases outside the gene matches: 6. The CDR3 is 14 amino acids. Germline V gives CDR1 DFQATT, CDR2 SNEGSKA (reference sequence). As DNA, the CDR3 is TGCAGTGCTAGTCTCTTAGCGGGGGGATACGAGCAGTACTTC. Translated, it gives CSASLLAGGYEQYF.

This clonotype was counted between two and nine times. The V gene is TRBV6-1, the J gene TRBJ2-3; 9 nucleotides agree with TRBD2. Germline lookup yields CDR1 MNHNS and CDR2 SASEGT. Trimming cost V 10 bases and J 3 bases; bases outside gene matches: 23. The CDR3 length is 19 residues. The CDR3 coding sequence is TGTGCCACCCCTCCCCCGCTAGCGGGACCAGGAAGGGGTACAGATACGCAGTATTTT. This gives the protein CATPPPLAGPGRGTDTQYF.

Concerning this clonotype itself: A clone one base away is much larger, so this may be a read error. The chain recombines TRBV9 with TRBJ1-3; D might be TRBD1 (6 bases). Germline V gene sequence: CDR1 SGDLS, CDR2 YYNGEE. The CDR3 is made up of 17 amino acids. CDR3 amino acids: CASSVADRSLLGTTIYF. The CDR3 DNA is TGTGCCAGCAGCGTAGCGGACAGATCATTACTTGGAACCACCATATATTTT.

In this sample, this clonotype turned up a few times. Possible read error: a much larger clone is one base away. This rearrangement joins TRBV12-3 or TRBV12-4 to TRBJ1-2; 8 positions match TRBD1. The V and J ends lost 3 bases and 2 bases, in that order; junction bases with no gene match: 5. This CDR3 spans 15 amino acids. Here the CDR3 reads CASSFSTGENYGYTF. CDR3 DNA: TGTGCCAGCAGTTTCTCGACAGGGGAAAACTATGGCTACACCTTC.